These 9 T cell receptor beta chains were all obtained from the same sample, sequenced in a study of T cell responses to AZD1222 COVID-19 vaccine. Libraries were prepared by immunoSEQ multiplex PCR; TCRdb keeps only in-frame clonotypes and omits some of them. The repertoire holds 150,000 or so clones, with about nine tenths as singletons. The starting material was peripheral blood, obtained on day 0 of MenACWY control vaccination. The source is an adult in good health.

The gene calls are TRBV7-9 and TRBJ2-3; D might be TRBD1 or TRBD2, each matching 5 bases. The CDR3 extends over 16 amino acids. Germline V gene data show CDR1 as SEHNR and CDR2 as FQNEAQ (reference sequence). Trimming left V 0 bases short and J 1 base short, with 11 bases between. The CDR3 loop is CASSLAQGVRTDTQYF. DNA for the CDR3: TGTGCCAGCAGCTTAGCTCAGGGAGTGCGCACAGATACGCAGTATTTT.

This chain joins TRBV5-4 and TRBJ2-5; TRBD2 matches 9 bases. Germline assignment: CDR1 SGHNT and CDR2 YYREEE (reference sequence). The trim removed 5 bases at V and 5 bases at J, leaving 7 bases unmatched. This CDR3 has 14 residues. Here the CDR3 DNA reads TGTGCCAGCAGTCCCGGGACTAGCCCCGAGACCCAGTACTTC. Its protein product is CASSPGTSPETQYF.

To note about this clone: A junction end diverges from the germline sequence, so it may reflect a read error. The V gene is TRBV2, the J gene TRBJ2-3, with D perhaps matching TRBD2 (6 bases). The CDR3 is made up of 16 amino acids. Germline-derived CDR1 and CDR2 are SNHLY and FYNNEI. CDR3: CASREGLGGGTDTQYF. The CDR3 DNA sequence: TGTGCCAGCAGAGAAGGGCTTGGAGGGGGCACAGATACGCAGTATTTT. Looking up the rest from reference TRBV2 and TRBJ2-3 gives the full variable domain: EPEVTQTPSHQVTQMGQEVILRCVPISNHLYFYWYRQILGQKVEFLVSFYNNEISEKSEIFDDQFSVERPDGSNFTLKIRSTKLEDSAMYFCASREGLGGGTDTQYFGPGTRLTVL.

This clone occurred once. The CDR3 region is CATASLLRDSNNSPLHF. The CDR3 region has the DNA TGTGCCACCGCCTCACTCCTCCGGGACAGCAATAATTCACCCCTCCACTTT. J is TRBJ1-6 and V is TRBV28; TRBD1 matches 7 bases. V was pared by 10 bases and J by 5 bases, with 17 bases of the junction left unmatched. The CDR3 totals 17 residues. The germline V gene encodes CDR1 MDHEN and CDR2 SYDVKM.

The chain carries TRBV12-3 or TRBV12-4 and TRBJ1-2; 7 nucleotides line up with TRBD1. The ends lost 3 bases at V and 4 bases at J; junction bases unmatched: 2. CDR3 length equals 13 residues. The CDR3: CASSLDRLYGYTF. The CDR3 DNA reads as TGTGCCAGCAGTTTGGACAGGCTCTATGGCTACACCTTC.

The chain combines TRBV5-1 with TRBJ1-2; D uncertain. Germline lookup yields CDR1 SGHRS and CDR2 YFSETQ. V lost 0 bases and J 0 bases, leaving 9 bases between the germline ends. CDR3 length equals 15 residues. The CDR3 DNA follows: TGCGCCAGCAGCTTGGCCGGCACTTCTAACTATGGCTACACCTTC. This translates into CASSLAGTSNYGYTF.

This clone occurred a few times. The gene calls are TRBV19 and TRBJ2-2; D not resolved. V was trimmed by 5 bases and J by 4 bases, leaving 14 bases between them. Germline lookup yields CDR1 LNHDA and CDR2 SQIVND (reference sequence). The CDR3 runs 15 residues. CDR3: CASSPQSGLTGELFF. As DNA, the CDR3 is TGTGCCAGTAGTCCCCAATCCGGGCTCACCGGGGAGCTGTTTTTT.

The J gene is TRBJ1-1, the V gene TRBV18; TRBD1 matches at 8 bases. The length of the CDR3 is 15 residues. The germline CDR1 and CDR2 sequences are KGHSH and LQKENI. The ends lost 2 bases at V and 6 bases at J; junction bases unmatched: 8. CDR3 DNA: TGTGCCAGCTCACCAAGAGGACAGGGATCGCCTGAAGCTTTCTTT. Translation gives CASSPRGQGSPEAFF.

This rearrangement joins TRBV29-1 to TRBJ2-3; D is perhaps TRBD1 or TRBD2 (6 bases each). The CDR3 consists of 15 residues. Per the germline V gene, CDR1 is SQVTM and CDR2 is ANQGSEA. V was shortened by 6 bases and J by 0 bases, with 16 bases between the two germline ends. The CDR3 DNA reads as TGCAGCGTGGAGGGACGGGGGCTTAGCACAGATACGCAGTATTTT. Its translation: CSVEGRGLSTDTQYF.